The next 14 T cell receptor beta chains were all read from a single sample in a study of cytomegalovirus exposure and HLA in healthy donors. Profiled with immunoSEQ multiplex PCR; TCRdb holds only in-frame clones, not every one. Found here are 68,000 or so clones, over 95% of them singletons; the top ten hold 2.4%. The specimen was PBMCs. The origin of the receptors is a man aged 18 to 30 in good health and CMV-seronegative.

Only one count was recorded for this clone. This chain links TRBV7-9 with TRBJ2-1; D gene uncertain. The ends were cut back, 1 base at V and 4 bases at J, with 5 bases in the middle. The CDR3 spans 13 residues. Germline V gene sequence: CDR1 SEHNR, CDR2 FQNEAQ (reference sequence). Written as DNA, the CDR3 is TGTGCCAGCAGCTTAGGACATTACAATGAGCAGTTCTTC. The encoded protein is CASSLGHYNEQFF. Full variable domain (outside the CDR3, taken from reference TRBV7-9 and TRBJ2-1): DTGVSQNPRHKITKRGQNVTFRCDPISEHNRLYWYRQTLGQGPEFLTYFQNEAQLEKSRLLSDRFSAERPKGSFSTLEIQRTEQGDSAMYLCASSLGHYNEQFFGPGTRLTVL.

The chain joins TRBV29-1 to TRBJ2-2; D is possibly TRBD2 (6 bases). CDR3 length: 13 residues. V shed 7 bases and J shed 2 bases, with 11 bases lying between them. CDR1 SQVTM and CDR2 ANQGSEA come from the germline V gene. CDR3 in DNA: TGCAGCGGCCGGGACTCCAACACCGGGGAGCTGTTTTTT. Protein: CSGRDSNTGELFF.

This sequence joins TRBV6-1 and TRBJ1-5; a possible D gene is TRBD1 (5 bases). V was trimmed by 1 base and J by 5 bases, leaving 18 bases between them. Germline V gene data show CDR1 as MNHNS and CDR2 as SASEGT. The CDR3 is 17 residues long. The CDR3: CASSEVLYLRGDQPQHF. In DNA form, the CDR3 reads TGTGCCAGCAGTGAAGTCTTGTATTTAAGGGGCGATCAGCCCCAGCATTTT.

This rearrangement joins TRBV27 to TRBJ2-7, with D perhaps TRBD2 (5 bases). V gave up 6 bases and J gave up 3 bases, with 12 bases separating them. Germline V gives CDR1 MNHEY, CDR2 SMNVEV (reference sequence). The CDR3 is 13 residues long. The CDR3 DNA reads as TGTGCCAGCAGCTTAGGACTGCACTACGAGCAGTACTTC. It encodes CASSLGLHYEQYF.

The J gene is TRBJ2-7, the V gene TRBV6-5; maybe TRBD2 (6 bases). Germline assignment: CDR1 MNHEY and CDR2 SVGAGI. The CDR3 contains 15 residues. The germline V and J ends were trimmed by 0 bases and 1 base, with 10 bases remaining between them. The CDR3 protein is CASSYSIADSYEQYF. In DNA form, the CDR3 reads TGTGCCAGCAGTTACTCCATAGCGGATTCCTACGAGCAGTACTTC.

The chain recombines TRBV15 with TRBJ2-4; 7 bases fit TRBD1. The CDR3 totals 13 residues. Germline lookup yields CDR1 LNHNV and CDR2 YYDKDF (reference sequence). Unmatched junction bases numbered 2, after V lost 4 bases and J lost 5 bases. The CDR3 is CATSIDRENIQYF. DNA of the CDR3: TGTGCCACCAGCATTGACAGGGAAAACATTCAGTACTTC.

This chain connects TRBV2 to TRBJ1-6; D possibly corresponds to TRBD1 (5 bases). Germline CDR1 is SNHLY and CDR2 is FYNNEI. Trimming removed 6 bases at V and 10 bases at J, with 19 bases between. CDR3 length equals 15 residues. CDR3 DNA sequence: TGTGCCAGCAGAATAACAGACAGTCTGAGGTCACCCCTCCACTTT. It specifies CASRITDSLRSPLHF.

This clone was picked up one time. The chain employs TRBV28 and TRBJ1-6; no firm D call. Looked up from germline, CDR1 is MDHEN and CDR2 is SYDVKM. V was pared by 3 bases and J by 7 bases, with 10 bases between. This CDR3 contains 14 residues. The CDR3 DNA follows: TGTGCCAGCAGTTTGGAGGGAGACAATTCACCCCTCCACTTT. As protein: CASSLEGDNSPLHF.

The V and J genes are TRBV28 and TRBJ1-2, with 11 bases that match TRBD1. The V gene end was trimmed by 6 bases and the J gene end by 4 bases; junction bases not matched to a gene: 16. This CDR3 spans 18 amino acids. Germline V gene sequence: CDR1 MDHEN, CDR2 SYDVKM. The CDR3 protein is CASSATGTGGDFGYGYTF. The CDR3 DNA reads TGTGCCAGCAGCGCTACCGGGACAGGGGGGGATTTCGGCTATGGCTACACCTTC.

This chain links TRBV9 with TRBJ2-3, with 10 bases fitting TRBD2. CDR1 and CDR2 (germline): SGDLS, YYNGEE. This CDR3 region has 16 residues. The V gene end was trimmed by 0 bases and the J gene end by 2 bases; junction bases not matched to a gene: 3. CDR3 nucleotide sequence: TGTGCCAGCAGCGTAGCTGGACTAGCGGCCACAGATACGCAGTATTTT. Protein product: CASSVAGLAATDTQYF.

The chain uses TRBV19 and TRBJ2-1; 7 bases map to TRBD2. Germline CDR1 LNHDA, CDR2 SQIVND (reference sequence). The junction had 16 bases not matched to a gene; V was cut back by 6 bases and J by 8 bases. This CDR3 has 16 residues. CDR3 nucleotide sequence: TGTGCCAGTAGAGGAAACCAAGCGGGACTACGGGATGAGCAGTTCTTC. It codes for CASRGNQAGLRDEQFF.

This clone was observed a few times. CDR3 DNA sequence: TGTGCCAGTAGTATAAGGAGGAGAGGCTCCTACGAGCAGTACTTC. This translates into CASSIRRRGSYEQYF. The chain couples TRBV19 to TRBJ2-7; weak D call: TRBD2 (5 bases). V was clipped by 2 bases and J by 0 bases, with 11 bases between them. The germline CDR1 and CDR2 sequences are LNHDA and SQIVND (reference sequence). CDR3 size: 15 residues.

The chain employs TRBV7-2 and TRBJ1-2; the D gene is possibly TRBD1 (5 bases). With 5 bases removed from V and 3 bases from J, the gap between germline ends came to 19 bases. The CDR3 length is 16 residues. Germline V lookup: CDR1 SGHTA, CDR2 FQGNSA. CDR3 region: CASSLGGSGRDYGYTF. The DNA of the CDR3 is TGTGCCAGCAGCCTAGGCGGTTCGGGCAGGGACTATGGCTACACCTTC. Based on the CDR3 plus reference TRBV7-2 and TRBJ1-2, the full variable domain is GAGVSQSPSNKVTEKGKDVELRCDPISGHTALYWYRQSLGQGLEFLIYFQGNSAPDKSGLPSDRFSAERTGGSVSTLTIQRTQQEDSAVYLCASSLGGSGRDYGYTFGSGTRLTVV.

CDR3 region: CASRKMTGPYEQYF. CDR3 in DNA: TGTGCCAGCAGAAAAATGACAGGGCCCTACGAGCAGTACTTC. V usage is TRBV6-1 and J usage is TRBJ2-7, with 7 bases lining up with TRBD1. The trim removed 6 bases at V and 2 bases at J, leaving 7 bases unmatched. The germline gives CDR1 MNHNS, CDR2 SASEGT. The CDR3 spans 14 residues.